Below, one T cell receptor beta chain is given with its context. Its antigen is not identified. This specimen belongs to a study of cytomegalovirus exposure and HLA in healthy donors. Donors had nominal health at sampling but likely had unrecorded immune exposures. CDR1 is GTSNPN, CDR2 SVGIG, per germline (reference sequence). Trimming stripped 7 bases from V and 7 bases from J, with 11 bases between. The CDR3 loop spans 11 amino acids. Broader study findings: V segments that were indistinguishable, TRBV6-2 and TRBV6-3 among them, were omitted from analysis.

13 Jbeta primers and 60 Vbeta primers were used for the PCR. TCRdb keeps only in-frame clones here, not all; method: immunoSEQ multiplex PCR. This repertoire shows around 190,000 clones, around 90% found once; its top ten account for approximately 1.7%. The sequence was obtained from a woman between 18 and 30 years old in good health and CMV-seronegative. The chain joins TRBV30 to TRBJ2-1; D is uncertain. The sequenced sample was PBMCs. The CDR3 here is CASKWANEQFF. CDR3 in DNA: TGTGCCTCCAAGTGGGCGAATGAGCAGTTCTTC.